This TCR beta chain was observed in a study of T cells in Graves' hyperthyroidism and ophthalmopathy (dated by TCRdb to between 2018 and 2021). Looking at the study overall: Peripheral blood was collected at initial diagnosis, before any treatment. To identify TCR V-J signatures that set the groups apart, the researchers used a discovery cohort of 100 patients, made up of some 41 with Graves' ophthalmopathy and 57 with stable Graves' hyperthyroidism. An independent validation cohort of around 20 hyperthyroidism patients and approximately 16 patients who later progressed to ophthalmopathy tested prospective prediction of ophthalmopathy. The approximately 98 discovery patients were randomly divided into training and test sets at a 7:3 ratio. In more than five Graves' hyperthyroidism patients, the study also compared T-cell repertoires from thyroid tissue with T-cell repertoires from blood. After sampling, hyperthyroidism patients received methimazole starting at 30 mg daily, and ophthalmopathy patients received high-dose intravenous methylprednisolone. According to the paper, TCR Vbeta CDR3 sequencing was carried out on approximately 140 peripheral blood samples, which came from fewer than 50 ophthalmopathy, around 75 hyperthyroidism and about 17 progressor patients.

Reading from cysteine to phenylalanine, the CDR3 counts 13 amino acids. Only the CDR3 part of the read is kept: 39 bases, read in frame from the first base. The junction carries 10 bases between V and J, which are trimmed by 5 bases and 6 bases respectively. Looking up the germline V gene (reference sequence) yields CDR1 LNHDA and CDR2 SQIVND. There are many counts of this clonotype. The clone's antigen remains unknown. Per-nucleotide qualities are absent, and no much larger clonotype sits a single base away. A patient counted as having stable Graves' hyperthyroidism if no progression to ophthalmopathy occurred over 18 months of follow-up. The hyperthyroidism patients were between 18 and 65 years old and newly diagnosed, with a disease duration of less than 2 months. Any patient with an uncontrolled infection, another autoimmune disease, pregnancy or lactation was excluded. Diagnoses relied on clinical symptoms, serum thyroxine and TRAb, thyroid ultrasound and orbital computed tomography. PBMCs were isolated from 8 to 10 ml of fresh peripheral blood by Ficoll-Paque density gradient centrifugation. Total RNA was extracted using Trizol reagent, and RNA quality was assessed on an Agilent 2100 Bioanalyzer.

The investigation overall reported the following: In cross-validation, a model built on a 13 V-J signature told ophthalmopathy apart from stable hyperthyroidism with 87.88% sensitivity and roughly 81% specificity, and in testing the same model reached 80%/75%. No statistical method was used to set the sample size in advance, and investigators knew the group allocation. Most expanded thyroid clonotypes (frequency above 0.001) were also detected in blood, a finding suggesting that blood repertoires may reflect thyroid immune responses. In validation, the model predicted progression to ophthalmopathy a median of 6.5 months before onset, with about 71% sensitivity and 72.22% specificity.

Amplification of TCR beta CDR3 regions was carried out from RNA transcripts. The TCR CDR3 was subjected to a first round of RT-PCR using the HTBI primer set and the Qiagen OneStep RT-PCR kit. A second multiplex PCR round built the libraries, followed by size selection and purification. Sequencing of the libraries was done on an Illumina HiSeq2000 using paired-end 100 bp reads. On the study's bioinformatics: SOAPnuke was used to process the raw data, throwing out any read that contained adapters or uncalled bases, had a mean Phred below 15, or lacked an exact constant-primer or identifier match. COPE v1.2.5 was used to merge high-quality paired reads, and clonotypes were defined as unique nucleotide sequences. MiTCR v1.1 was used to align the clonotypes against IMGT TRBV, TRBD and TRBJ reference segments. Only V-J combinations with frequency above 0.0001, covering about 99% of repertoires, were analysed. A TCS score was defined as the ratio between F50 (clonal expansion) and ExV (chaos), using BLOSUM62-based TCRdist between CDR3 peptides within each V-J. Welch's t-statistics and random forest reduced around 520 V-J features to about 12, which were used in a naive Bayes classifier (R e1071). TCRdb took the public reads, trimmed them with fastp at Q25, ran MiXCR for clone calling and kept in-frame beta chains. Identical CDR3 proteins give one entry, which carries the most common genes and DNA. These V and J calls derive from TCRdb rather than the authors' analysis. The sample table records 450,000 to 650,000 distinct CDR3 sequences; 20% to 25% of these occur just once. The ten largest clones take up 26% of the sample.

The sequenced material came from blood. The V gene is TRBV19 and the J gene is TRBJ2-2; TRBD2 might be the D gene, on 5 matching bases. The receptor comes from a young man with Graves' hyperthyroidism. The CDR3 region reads CASSQDYPGELFF. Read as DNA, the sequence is TGTGCCAGTAGTCAAGACTATCCCGGGGAGCTGTTTTTT.